This T cell receptor (beta chain) was found in a study of OX40 agonist ivuxolimab in advanced cancers. Clones were read by immunoSEQ multiplex PCR, and TCRdb kept only the in-frame ones, dropping some. The data contain roughly 86,000 clones, 75% to 90% of them seen just once; the ten biggest clones take up 6% to 7.5%. The CDR3 loop spans 18 amino acids. Germline loops: CDR1 SGDLS, CDR2 YYNGEE. The germline V and J ends were trimmed by 4 bases and 0 bases, with 19 bases remaining between them. This clone was detected only once. Material: CD4+ or CD8+ T cells sorted from blood, obtained in a trial of the OX40 agonist ivuxolimab. This chain joins TRBV9 and TRBJ2-2; D possibly corresponds to TRBD2 (5 bases). The receptor's source is an adult with an advanced solid tumor such as melanoma, head and neck, liver or kidney cancer. CDR3 DNA sequence: TGTGCCAGCAGCCCGAGGGTGGAGGCAGCACCGAACACCGGGGAGCTGTTTTTT. This translates into CASSPRVEAAPNTGELFF.